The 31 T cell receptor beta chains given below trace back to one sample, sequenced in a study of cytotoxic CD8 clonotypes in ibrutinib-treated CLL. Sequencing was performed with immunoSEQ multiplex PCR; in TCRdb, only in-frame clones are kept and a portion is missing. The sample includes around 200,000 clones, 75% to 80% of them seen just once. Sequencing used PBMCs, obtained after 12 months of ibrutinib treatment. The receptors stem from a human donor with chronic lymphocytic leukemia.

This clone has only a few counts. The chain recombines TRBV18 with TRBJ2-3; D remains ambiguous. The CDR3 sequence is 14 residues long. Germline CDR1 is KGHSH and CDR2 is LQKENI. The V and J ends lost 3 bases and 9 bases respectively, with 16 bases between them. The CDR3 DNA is TGTGCCAGCTCACCGGCGGCCGGGTCTGGGACGCAGTATTTT. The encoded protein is CASSPAAGSGTQYF. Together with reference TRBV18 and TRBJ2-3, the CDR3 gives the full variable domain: NAGVMQNPRHLVRRRGQEARLRCSPMKGHSHVYWYRQLPEEGLKFMVYLQKENIIDESGMPKERFSAEFPKEGPSILRIQQVVRGDSAAYFCASSPAAGSGTQYFGPGTRLTVL.

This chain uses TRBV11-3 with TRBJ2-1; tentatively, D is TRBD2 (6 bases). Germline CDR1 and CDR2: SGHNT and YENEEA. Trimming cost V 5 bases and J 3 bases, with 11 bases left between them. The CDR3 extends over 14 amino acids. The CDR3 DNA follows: TGTGCCAGCAGCGGGGGACTTGGCTACAATGAGCAGTTCTTC. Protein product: CASSGGLGYNEQFF.

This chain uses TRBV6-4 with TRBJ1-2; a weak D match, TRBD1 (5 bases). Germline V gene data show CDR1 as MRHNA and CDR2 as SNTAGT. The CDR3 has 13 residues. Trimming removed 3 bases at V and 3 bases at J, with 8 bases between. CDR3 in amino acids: CASSERGDYGYTF. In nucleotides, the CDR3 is TGTGCCAGCAGTGAGCGGGGGGACTATGGCTACACCTTC.

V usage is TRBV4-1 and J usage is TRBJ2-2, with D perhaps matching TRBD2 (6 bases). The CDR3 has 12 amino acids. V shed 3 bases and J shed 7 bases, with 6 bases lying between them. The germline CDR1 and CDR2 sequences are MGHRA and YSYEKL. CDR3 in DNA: TGCGCCAGCAGCCAGGGGGGCGGGGAGCTGTTTTTT. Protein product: CASSQGGGELFF.

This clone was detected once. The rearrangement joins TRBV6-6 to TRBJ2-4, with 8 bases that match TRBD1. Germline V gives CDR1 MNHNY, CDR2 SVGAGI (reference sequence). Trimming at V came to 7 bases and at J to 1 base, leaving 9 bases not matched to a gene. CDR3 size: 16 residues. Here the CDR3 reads CASTPDRAGAKNIQYF. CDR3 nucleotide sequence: TGTGCCAGCACCCCGGACAGGGCAGGGGCCAAAAACATTCAGTACTTC.

The CDR3 nucleotides read TGTGCCAGCAGCTTGGCAGCAAACTATGGCTACACCTTC. Translated: CASSLAANYGYTF. The genes are TRBV5-4 and TRBJ1-2; D is ambiguous. Germline V lookup: CDR1 SGHNT, CDR2 YYREEE (reference sequence). The CDR3 runs 13 residues. V shed 0 bases and J shed 2 bases, with 5 bases lying between them.

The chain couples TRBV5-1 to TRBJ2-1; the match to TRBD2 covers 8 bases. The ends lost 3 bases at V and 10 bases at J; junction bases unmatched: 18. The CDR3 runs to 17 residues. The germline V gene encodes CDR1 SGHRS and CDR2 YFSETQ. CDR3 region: CASSSTAGVRSAGEQFF. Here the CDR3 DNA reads TGCGCCAGCAGCTCTACAGCGGGAGTCCGTTCCGCAGGGGAGCAGTTCTTC.

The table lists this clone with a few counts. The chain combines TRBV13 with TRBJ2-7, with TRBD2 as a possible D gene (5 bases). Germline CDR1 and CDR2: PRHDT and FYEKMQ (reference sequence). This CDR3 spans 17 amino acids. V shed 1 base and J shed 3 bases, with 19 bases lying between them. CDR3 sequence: CASSLVGPGSRHYEQYF. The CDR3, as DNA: TGTGCCAGCAGCTTAGTTGGTCCGGGATCCAGGCACTACGAGCAGTACTTC.

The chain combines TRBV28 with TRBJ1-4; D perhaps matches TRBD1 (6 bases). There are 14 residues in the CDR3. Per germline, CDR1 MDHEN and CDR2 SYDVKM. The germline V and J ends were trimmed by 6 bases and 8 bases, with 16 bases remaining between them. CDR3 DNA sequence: TGTGCCAGCAGCAAAGACAGGACGTGGGAAAAACTGTTTTTT. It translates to CASSKDRTWEKLFF.

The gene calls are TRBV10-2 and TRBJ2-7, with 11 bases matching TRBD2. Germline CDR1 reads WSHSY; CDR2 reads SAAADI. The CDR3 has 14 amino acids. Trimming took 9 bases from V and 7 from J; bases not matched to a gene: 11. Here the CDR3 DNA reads TGCGCCAGTCGACTAGCGGGGAACTCTGGAGAGCAGTACTTC. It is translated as CASRLAGNSGEQYF.

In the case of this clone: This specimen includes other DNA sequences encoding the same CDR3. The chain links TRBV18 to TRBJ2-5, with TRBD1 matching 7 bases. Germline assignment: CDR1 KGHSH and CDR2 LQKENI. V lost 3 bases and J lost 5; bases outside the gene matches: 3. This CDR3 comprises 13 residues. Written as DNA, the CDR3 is TGTGCCAGCTCACCGGGGACAGCCGAGACCCAGTACTTC. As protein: CASSPGTAETQYF. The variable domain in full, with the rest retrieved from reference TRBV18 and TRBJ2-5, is NAGVMQNPRHLVRRRGQEARLRCSPMKGHSHVYWYRQLPEEGLKFMVYLQKENIIDESGMPKERFSAEFPKEGPSILRIQQVVRGDSAAYFCASSPGTAETQYFGPGTRLLVL.

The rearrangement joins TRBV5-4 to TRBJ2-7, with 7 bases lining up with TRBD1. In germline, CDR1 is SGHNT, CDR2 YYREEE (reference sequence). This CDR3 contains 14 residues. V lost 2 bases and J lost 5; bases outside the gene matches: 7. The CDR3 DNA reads TGTGCCAGCAGCTTCCAACAGGGGAGCGACGAGCAGTACTTC. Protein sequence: CASSFQQGSDEQYF.

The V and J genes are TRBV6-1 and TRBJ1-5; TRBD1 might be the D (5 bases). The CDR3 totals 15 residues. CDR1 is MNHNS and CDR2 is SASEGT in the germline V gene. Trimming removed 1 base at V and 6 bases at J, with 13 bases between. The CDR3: CASSEVPGQGQPQHF. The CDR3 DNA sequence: TGTGCCAGCAGTGAAGTCCCAGGGCAAGGTCAGCCCCAGCATTTT.

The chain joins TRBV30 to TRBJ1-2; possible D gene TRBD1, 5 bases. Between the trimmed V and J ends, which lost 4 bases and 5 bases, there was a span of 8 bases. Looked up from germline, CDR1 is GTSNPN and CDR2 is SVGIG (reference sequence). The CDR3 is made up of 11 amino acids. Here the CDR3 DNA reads TGTGCCTGGACTGGGGGGTATGGCTACACCTTC. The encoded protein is CAWTGGYGYTF.

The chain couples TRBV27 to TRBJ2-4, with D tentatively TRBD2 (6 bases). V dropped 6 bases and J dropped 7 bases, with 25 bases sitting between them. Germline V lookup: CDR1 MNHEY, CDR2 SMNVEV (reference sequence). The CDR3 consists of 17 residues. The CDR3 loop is CASSSREPGGWGNIQYF. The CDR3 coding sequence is TGTGCCAGCAGCAGCCGCGAGCCCGGGGGTTGGGGGAACATTCAGTACTTC.

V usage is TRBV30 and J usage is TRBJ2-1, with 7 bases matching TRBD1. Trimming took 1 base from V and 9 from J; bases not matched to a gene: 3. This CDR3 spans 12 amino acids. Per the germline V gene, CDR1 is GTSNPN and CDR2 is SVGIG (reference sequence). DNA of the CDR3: TGTGCCTGGAGTGAGGGGGCGGGTGAGCAGTTCTTC. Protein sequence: CAWSEGAGEQFF.

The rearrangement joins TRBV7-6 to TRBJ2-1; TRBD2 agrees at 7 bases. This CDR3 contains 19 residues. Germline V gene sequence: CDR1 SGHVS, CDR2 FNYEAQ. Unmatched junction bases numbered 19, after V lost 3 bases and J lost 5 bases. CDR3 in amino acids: CASSFSTRRLAALHNEQFF. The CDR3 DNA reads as TGTGCCAGCAGCTTCTCTACCCGGCGTCTAGCGGCCCTACACAATGAGCAGTTCTTC.

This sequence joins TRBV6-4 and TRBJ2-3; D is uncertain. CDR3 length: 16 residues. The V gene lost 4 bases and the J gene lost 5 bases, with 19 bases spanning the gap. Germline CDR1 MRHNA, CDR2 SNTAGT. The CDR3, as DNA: TGTGCCAGCAGTGCTACTTGGGCCTACGAAGGAGATACGCAGTATTTT. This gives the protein CASSATWAYEGDTQYF.

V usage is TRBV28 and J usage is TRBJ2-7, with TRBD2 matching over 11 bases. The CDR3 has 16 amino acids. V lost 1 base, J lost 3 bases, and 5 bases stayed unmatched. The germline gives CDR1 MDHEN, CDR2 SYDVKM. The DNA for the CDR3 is TGTGCCAGCAGTTTATCCGGGACTAGCGGAAACTACGAGCAGTACTTC. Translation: CASSLSGTSGNYEQYF.

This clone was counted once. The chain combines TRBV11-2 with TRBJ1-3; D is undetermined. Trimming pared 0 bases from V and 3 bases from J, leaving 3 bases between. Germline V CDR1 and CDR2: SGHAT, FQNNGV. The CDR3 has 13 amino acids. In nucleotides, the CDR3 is TGTGCCAGCAGCTTAGAGGATGGAAACACCATATATTTT. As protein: CASSLEDGNTIYF. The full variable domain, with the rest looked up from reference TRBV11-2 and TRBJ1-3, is EAGVAQSPRYKIIEKRQSVAFWCNPISGHATLYWYQQILGQGPKLLIQFQNNGVVDDSQLPKDRFSAERLKGVDSTLKIQPAKLEDSAVYLCASSLEDGNTIYFGEGSWLTVV.

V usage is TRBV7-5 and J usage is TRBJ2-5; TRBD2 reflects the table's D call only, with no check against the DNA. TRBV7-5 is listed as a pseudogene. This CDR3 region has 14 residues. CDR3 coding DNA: TGTGTCAGAAGCTTAGGGCGGGGTATGGAGACCCAGTACTTC. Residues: CVRSLGRGMETQYF.

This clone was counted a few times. CDR3 residues: CASSRGFEETQYF. DNA for the CDR3: TGTGCCAGCAGCAGGGGGTTCGAAGAGACCCAGTACTTC. The chain couples TRBV27 to TRBJ2-5, with TRBD1 identical over 7 bases. The CDR3 is made up of 13 amino acids. From germline, CDR1 is MNHEY and CDR2 SMNVEV (reference sequence). The V and J ends lost 6 bases and 3 bases, in that order; junction bases with no gene match: 4.

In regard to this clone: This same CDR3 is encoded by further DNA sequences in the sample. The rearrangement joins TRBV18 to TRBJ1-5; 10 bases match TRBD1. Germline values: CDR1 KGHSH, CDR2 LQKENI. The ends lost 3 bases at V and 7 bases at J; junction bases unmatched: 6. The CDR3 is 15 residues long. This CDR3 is CASSPTGGAGQPQHF. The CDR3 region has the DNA TGTGCCAGCTCACCGACAGGGGGCGCCGGCCAGCCCCAGCATTTT.

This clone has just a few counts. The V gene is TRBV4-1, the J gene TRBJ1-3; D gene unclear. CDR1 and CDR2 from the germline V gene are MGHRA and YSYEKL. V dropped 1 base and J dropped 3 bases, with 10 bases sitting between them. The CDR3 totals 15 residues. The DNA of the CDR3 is TGCGCCAGCAGCCAAGGCATAGGTGGTGGAAACACCATATATTTT. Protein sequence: CASSQGIGGGNTIYF.

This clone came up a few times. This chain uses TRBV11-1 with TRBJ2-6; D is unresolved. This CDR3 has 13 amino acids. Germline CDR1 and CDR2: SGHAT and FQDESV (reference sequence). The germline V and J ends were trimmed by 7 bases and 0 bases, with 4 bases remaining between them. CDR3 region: CASTTSGANVLTF. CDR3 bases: TGTGCCAGCACTACCTCTGGGGCCAACGTCCTGACTTTC.

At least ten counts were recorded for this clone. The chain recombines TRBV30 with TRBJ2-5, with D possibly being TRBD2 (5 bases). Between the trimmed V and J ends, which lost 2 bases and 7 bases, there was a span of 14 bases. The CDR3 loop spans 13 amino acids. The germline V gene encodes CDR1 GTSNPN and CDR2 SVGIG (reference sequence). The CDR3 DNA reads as TGTGCCTGGAGTTCAGGACTTATCGGGACCCAGTACTTC. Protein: CAWSSGLIGTQYF.

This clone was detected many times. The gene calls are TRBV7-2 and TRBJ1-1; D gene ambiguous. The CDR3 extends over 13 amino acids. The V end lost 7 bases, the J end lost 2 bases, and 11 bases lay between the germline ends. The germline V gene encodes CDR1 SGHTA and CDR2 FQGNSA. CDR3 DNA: TGTGCCAGCACCCGGGGAGAAAACACTGAAGCTTTCTTT. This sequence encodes CASTRGENTEAFF.

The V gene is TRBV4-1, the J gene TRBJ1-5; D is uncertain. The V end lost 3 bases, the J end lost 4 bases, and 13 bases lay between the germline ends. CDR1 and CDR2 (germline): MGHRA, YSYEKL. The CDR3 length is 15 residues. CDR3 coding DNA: TGCGCCAGCAGCCAGGACGGCAGTGGGAATCAGCCCCAGCATTTT. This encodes CASSQDGSGNQPQHF.

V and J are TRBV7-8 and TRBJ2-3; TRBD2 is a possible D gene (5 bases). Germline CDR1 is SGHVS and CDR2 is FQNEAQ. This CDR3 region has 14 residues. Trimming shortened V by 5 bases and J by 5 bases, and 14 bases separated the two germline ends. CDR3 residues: CASSPPGGGDTQYF. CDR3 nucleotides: TGTGCCAGCAGCCCCCCCGGAGGAGGAGATACGCAGTATTTT.

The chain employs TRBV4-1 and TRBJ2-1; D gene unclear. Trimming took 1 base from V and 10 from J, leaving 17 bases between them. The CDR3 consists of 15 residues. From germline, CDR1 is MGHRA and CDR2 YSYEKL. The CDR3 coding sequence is TGCGCCAGCAGCCAAGGGGCTGGGCGGTGGGCGGAGCAGTTCTTC. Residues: CASSQGAGRWAEQFF.

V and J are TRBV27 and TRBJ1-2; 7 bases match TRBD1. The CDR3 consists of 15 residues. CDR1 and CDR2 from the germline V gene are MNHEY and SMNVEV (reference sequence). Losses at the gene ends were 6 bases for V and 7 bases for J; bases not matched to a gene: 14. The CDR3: CASRSSDRVGGGYTF. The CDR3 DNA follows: TGTGCCAGCAGAAGCTCCGACAGGGTAGGAGGTGGCTACACCTTC.